The 20 T cell receptor beta chains below all came from one sample that was sequenced in a study of OX40 agonist ivuxolimab in advanced cancers. Some clones are missing from TCRdb's copy, which holds only in-frame ones; the method was immunoSEQ multiplex PCR. Of approximately 34,000 clones detected, roughly 88% appear once; the ten largest clones hold 58%. Sequenced material: CD4+ or CD8+ T cells sorted from blood, taken in a trial of the OX40 agonist ivuxolimab. The receptors were gathered from an adult with an advanced solid tumor such as melanoma, head and neck, liver or kidney cancer.

V gene TRBV6-6 combines with J gene TRBJ2-7; D is unresolved. The CDR3 loop spans 11 amino acids. The V end was cut by 0 bases, the J end by 7 bases, with 4 bases between. Germline CDR1 and CDR2: MNHNY and SVGAGI (reference sequence). The CDR3: CASSYSGEQYF. Here the CDR3 DNA reads TGTGCCAGCAGTTACTCGGGTGAGCAGTACTTC.

V and J are TRBV7-9 and TRBJ2-3, with D perhaps TRBD2 (6 bases). CDR3 size: 15 residues. Deletions cut 5 bases from V and 2 bases from J, with 14 bases between. Looked up from germline, CDR1 is SEHNR and CDR2 is FQNEAQ (reference sequence). This CDR3 is CASSPNSGFTDTQYF. In DNA, the CDR3 is TGTGCCAGCAGCCCTAATAGCGGATTCACAGATACGCAGTATTTT.

The CDR3: CASSASGGPGNEQFF. The DNA of the CDR3 is TGTGCCAGCAGCGCAAGTGGGGGCCCGGGGAATGAGCAGTTCTTC. This rearrangement joins TRBV7-9 to TRBJ2-1; D may be TRBD1 (6 bases). The V gene lost 5 bases and the J gene lost 7 bases, with 18 bases spanning the gap. The V gene's germline CDR1 is SEHNR and CDR2 FQNEAQ (reference sequence). CDR3 length: 15 residues. The full variable domain, completed using reference TRBV7-9 and TRBJ2-1, is DTGVSQNPRHKITKRGQNVTFRCDPISEHNRLYWYRQTLGQGPEFLTYFQNEAQLEKSRLLSDRFSAERPKGSFSTLEIQRTEQGDSAMYLCASSASGGPGNEQFFGPGTRLTVL.

DNA for the CDR3: TGTGCCAGCAGCGGGGACAAGAACACCGGGGAGCTGTTTTTT. This codes for CASSGDKNTGELFF. The V gene is TRBV2, the J gene TRBJ2-2; D possibly corresponds to TRBD1 (6 bases). V was cut by 6 bases and J by 1 base, with 9 bases left in between. Germline-derived CDR1 and CDR2 are SNHLY and FYNNEI. The CDR3 contains 14 residues.

The chain combines TRBV11-1 with TRBJ2-3; the match to TRBD1 covers 10 bases. Losses at the gene ends were 7 bases for V and 1 base for J; bases not matched to a gene: 5. Per germline, CDR1 SGHAT and CDR2 FQDESV (reference sequence). This CDR3 is 15 amino acids long. The CDR3 region has the DNA TGTGCCAGCACCGTCGGGACAGGGGGCACAGATACGCAGTATTTT. The encoded protein is CASTVGTGGTDTQYF.

V and J are TRBV2 and TRBJ2-1, with D possibly TRBD2 on 5 matching bases. Germline V gene lookup returns CDR1 SNHLY and CDR2 FYNNEI. The V gene lost 6 bases and the J gene lost 5 bases, with 20 bases spanning the gap. The CDR3 covers 16 residues. The CDR3: CASSPGQTERHNEQFF. The CDR3 DNA sequence: TGTGCCAGCAGCCCCGGTCAAACCGAGCGGCACAATGAGCAGTTCTTC. The full variable domain, its missing parts supplied by reference TRBV2 and TRBJ2-1, is EPEVTQTPSHQVTQMGQEVILRCVPISNHLYFYWYRQILGQKVEFLVSFYNNEISEKSEIFDDQFSVERPDGSNFTLKIRSTKLEDSAMYFCASSPGQTERHNEQFFGPGTRLTVL.

The CDR3, as DNA: TGTGCCAGCAGCCAAGAAGTAGGGACTAGCGGGATCTACAATGAGCAGTTCTTC. It specifies CASSQEVGTSGIYNEQFF. V and J are TRBV4-2 and TRBJ2-1, with 13 bases that match TRBD2. Germline V gene lookup returns CDR1 LGHNA and CDR2 YNFKEQ. The CDR3 loop spans 18 amino acids. J gave up 3 bases and V 0 bases, and 5 bases lay outside the gene matches.

The V gene is TRBV5-1, the J gene TRBJ2-7; 12 nucleotides agree with TRBD2. V lost 5 bases, J lost 2 bases, and 5 bases stayed unmatched. Germline-derived CDR1 and CDR2 are SGHRS and YFSETQ. The CDR3 has 15 residues. The CDR3 coding sequence is TGCGCCAGCAGTTCAGGACTAGCGGGGACCTACGAGCAGTACTTC. Its protein product is CASSSGLAGTYEQYF. Using reference TRBV5-1 and TRBJ2-7 for the parts outside the CDR3, the full variable domain is KAGVTQTPRYLIKTRGQQVTLSCSPISGHRSVSWYQQTPGQGLQFLFEYFSETQRNKGNFPGRFSGRQFSNSRSEMNVSTLELGDSALYLCASSSGLAGTYEQYFGPGTRLTVT.

This clone was counted once. The chain recombines TRBV5-1 with TRBJ2-7; 7 bases are shared with TRBD1. V gave up 4 bases and J gave up 4 bases; unmatched junction bases: 11. Germline CDR1 is SGHRS and CDR2 is YFSETQ. The CDR3 is 15 amino acids. CDR3 nucleotides: TGCGCCAGCAGCGACCACAGGGGATCCATGTACGAGCAGTACTTC. It is translated as CASSDHRGSMYEQYF. Based on the CDR3 plus reference TRBV5-1 and TRBJ2-7, the full variable domain is KAGVTQTPRYLIKTRGQQVTLSCSPISGHRSVSWYQQTPGQGLQFLFEYFSETQRNKGNFPGRFSGRQFSNSRSEMNVSTLELGDSALYLCASSDHRGSMYEQYFGPGTRLTVT.

The chain employs TRBV27 and TRBJ1-1; 10 bases match TRBD1. The CDR3 loop spans 15 amino acids. With V trimmed by 5 bases and J by 4 bases, 7 bases remained unmatched. The germline CDR1 and CDR2 sequences are MNHEY and SMNVEV (reference sequence). CDR3 nucleotide sequence: TGTGCCAGCAGTCTCCTGACAGGGGGCGTCACTGAAGCTTTCTTT. As protein: CASSLLTGGVTEAFF.

In nucleotides, the CDR3 is TGTGCCAGCAGTGATACGCCGGGGGCTCACTATGGCTACACCTTC. Its translation: CASSDTPGAHYGYTF. The chain couples TRBV6-1 to TRBJ1-2; possibly TRBD1 for D (6 bases). Trimming stripped 3 bases from V and 3 bases from J, with 14 bases between. The CDR3 has 15 residues. The germline gives CDR1 MNHNS, CDR2 SASEGT.

This chain connects TRBV11-2 to TRBJ2-1; D unclear. The CDR3 contains 16 residues. V dropped 1 base and J dropped 2 bases, with 12 bases sitting between them. CDR1 and CDR2 (germline): SGHAT, FQNNGV. CDR3 protein: CASSLGRRQTYNEQFF. CDR3 in DNA: TGTGCCAGCAGCTTAGGCCGACGCCAAACCTACAATGAGCAGTTCTTC.

This rearrangement joins TRBV11-1 to TRBJ2-1; 8 bases align to TRBD1. V dropped 4 bases and J dropped 7; count of bases not matched to a gene: 12. Per the germline V gene, CDR1 is SGHAT and CDR2 is FQDESV (reference sequence). There are 16 residues in the CDR3. CDR3 DNA sequence: TGTGCCAGCAGCTCCCTAGGACAGGGCATAGGTAATGAGCAGTTCTTC. Protein product: CASSSLGQGIGNEQFF.

The chain has TRBV11-2 and TRBJ2-2, with 7 bases aligning to TRBD2. The CDR3 covers 16 residues. CDR1 SGHAT and CDR2 FQNNGV come from the germline V gene. J was trimmed by 2 bases and V by 5 bases; bases with no gene match: 8. The CDR3 loop reads CASSPGLLVNTGELFF. CDR3 sequence (DNA): TGTGCCAGCAGCCCGGGACTACTAGTAAACACCGGGGAGCTGTTTTTT.

This clone was detected a few times. The rearrangement uses TRBV7-9 and TRBJ1-3; D may be TRBD1 (5 bases). CDR3 length: 11 amino acids. The V and J ends lost 7 bases and 11 bases respectively, with 12 bases between them. The germline gives CDR1 SEHNR, CDR2 FQNEAQ (reference sequence). The CDR3 region has the DNA TGTGCCAGCATGGGGCCAGGGCCCATATATTTT. As protein: CASMGPGPIYF.

The CDR3 is CASSLEGEGYEQYF. The CDR3 nucleotides are TGTGCCAGCAGCTTGGAAGGGGAGGGCTACGAGCAGTACTTC. The chain links TRBV5-5 to TRBJ2-7, with 7 bases lining up with TRBD2. The germline V gene has CDR1 SGHKS and CDR2 YYEKEE (reference sequence). This CDR3 is built from 14 residues. V lost 0 bases to trimming and J lost 3 bases; unmatched junction nucleotides: 3.

The chain has TRBV2 and TRBJ1-2; TRBD1 matches 7 bases. CDR3 length equals 15 residues. CDR1 is SNHLY, CDR2 FYNNEI, per germline. V was clipped by 4 bases and J by 0 bases; unmatched bases: 5. The CDR3 region is CASSVPTGTNYGYTF. Here the CDR3 DNA reads TGTGCCAGCAGTGTTCCGACAGGGACTAACTATGGCTACACCTTC.

This clone is medium-sized within its sample. The chain has TRBV28 and TRBJ1-2; D unclear. Trimming cost V 3 bases and J 8 bases, with 10 bases left between them. From germline, CDR1 is MDHEN and CDR2 SYDVKM. The CDR3 runs to 12 residues. Written as DNA, the CDR3 is TGTGCCAGCAGTTTCGTTAGGAGCGGCTACACCTTC. It codes for CASSFVRSGYTF.

The chain recombines TRBV4-3 with TRBJ2-6, with 7 bases identical to TRBD1. The CDR3 is made up of 15 amino acids. Germline trimming cut 6 bases from V and 1 base from J; bases unmatched to any gene: 3. Germline CDR1 reads LGHNA; CDR2 reads YSLEER. CDR3 protein: CASRLQGSGANVLTF. The CDR3, as DNA: TGCGCCAGCAGGTTACAGGGGTCTGGGGCCAACGTCCTGACTTTC.

This clone showed up just a few times. The chain combines TRBV7-2 with TRBJ1-5; no firm D call. The CDR3 length is 13 residues. Trimming stripped 2 bases from V and 7 bases from J, with 9 bases between. Germline V CDR1 and CDR2: SGHTA, FQGNSA. The CDR3 region has the DNA TGTGCCAGCAGCTTATCGGCCGGGCAGCCCCAGCATTTT. Its translation is CASSLSAGQPQHF.